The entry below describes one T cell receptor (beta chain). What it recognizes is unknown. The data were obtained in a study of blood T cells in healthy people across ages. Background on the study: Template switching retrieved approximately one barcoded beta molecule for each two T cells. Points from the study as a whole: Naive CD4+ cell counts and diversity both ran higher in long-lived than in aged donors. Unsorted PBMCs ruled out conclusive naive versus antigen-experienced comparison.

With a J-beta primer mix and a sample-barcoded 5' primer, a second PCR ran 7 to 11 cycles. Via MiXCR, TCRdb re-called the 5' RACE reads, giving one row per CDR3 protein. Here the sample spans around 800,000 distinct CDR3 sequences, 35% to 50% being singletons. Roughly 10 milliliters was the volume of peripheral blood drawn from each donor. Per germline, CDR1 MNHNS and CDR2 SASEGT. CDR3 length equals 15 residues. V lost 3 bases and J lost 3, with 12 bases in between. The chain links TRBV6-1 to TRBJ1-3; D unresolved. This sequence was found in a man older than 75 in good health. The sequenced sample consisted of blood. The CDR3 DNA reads TGTGCCAGCAGTGACGCGACGAGGAGTGGAAACACCATATATTTT. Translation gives CASSDATRSGNTIYF.